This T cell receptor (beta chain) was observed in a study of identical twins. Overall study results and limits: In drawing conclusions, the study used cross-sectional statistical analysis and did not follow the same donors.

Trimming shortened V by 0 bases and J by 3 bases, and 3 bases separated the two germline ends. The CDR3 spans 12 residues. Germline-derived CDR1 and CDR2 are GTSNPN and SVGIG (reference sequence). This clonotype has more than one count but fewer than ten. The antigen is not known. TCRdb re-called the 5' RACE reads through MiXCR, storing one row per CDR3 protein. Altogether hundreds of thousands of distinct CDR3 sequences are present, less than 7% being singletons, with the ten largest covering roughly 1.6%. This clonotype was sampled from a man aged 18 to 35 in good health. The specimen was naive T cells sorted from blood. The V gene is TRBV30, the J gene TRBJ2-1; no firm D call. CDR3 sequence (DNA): TGTGCCTGGAGTGTTCACTACAATGAGCAGTTCTTC. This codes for CAWSVHYNEQFF.